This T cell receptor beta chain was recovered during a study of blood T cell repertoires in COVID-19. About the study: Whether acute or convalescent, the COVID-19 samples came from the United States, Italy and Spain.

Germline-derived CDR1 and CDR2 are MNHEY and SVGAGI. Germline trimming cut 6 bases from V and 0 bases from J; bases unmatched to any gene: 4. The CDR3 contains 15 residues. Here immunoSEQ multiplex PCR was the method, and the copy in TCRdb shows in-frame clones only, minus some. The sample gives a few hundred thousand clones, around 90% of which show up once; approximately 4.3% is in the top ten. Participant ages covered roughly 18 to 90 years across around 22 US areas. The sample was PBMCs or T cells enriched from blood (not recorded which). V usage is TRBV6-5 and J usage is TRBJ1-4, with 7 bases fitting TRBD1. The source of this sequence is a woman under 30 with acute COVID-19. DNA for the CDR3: TGTGCCAGCAGCATCAGGGGGGCAACTAATGAAAAACTGTTTTTT. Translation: CASSIRGATNEKLFF.